This T cell receptor (beta chain) comes out of a study of T cell clonotyping in hematopoietic cell transplantation. V shed 5 bases and J shed 2 bases, with 13 bases lying between them. Germline CDR1 is MNHEY and CDR2 is SMNVEV (reference sequence). The CDR3 is 14 amino acids. The table came from immunoSEQ multiplex PCR; TCRdb's copy has only in-frame clones and leaves some out. The sample carries some 8,800 clones, 80% to 95% recorded once. The TCR sequence derives from a male patient aged 50 to 59 who had an allogeneic stem cell transplant from a related donor, so T cells may come from the graft donor. Some clones in this sample may be carry-over from other donors' samples. The chain links TRBV27 to TRBJ2-7, with D unclear. This specimen was PBMCs, taken 100 days after allogeneic stem cell transplant. CDR3 protein: CASSQFGPPYEQYF. CDR3 bases: TGTGCCAGCAGTCAATTCGGACCCCCCTACGAGCAGTACTTC.